This T cell receptor beta chain is drawn from a study of regulatory T cells in long-lasting Graves disease. Germline V gene sequence: CDR1 LNHDA, CDR2 SQIVND (reference sequence). CDR3 length equals 15 residues. Losses at the gene ends were 5 bases for V and 3 bases for J; bases not matched to a gene: 6. In regard to this clonotype: Its specificity is not known.

Time point: newly diagnosed GD, antithyroid drugs for less than 3 months. RNA isolated from PBMCs was used to make the TCR library. Study results and limitations: It was in persistent disease that TRBV28, TRBJ1-2 and TRBJ2-5 were favored.

Libraries of TCR beta came from iRepertoire HTBI primers plus Arm-PCR of CDR3 regions. TCRdb fed the multiplex PCR reads into MiXCR, producing one record per CDR3 protein. The table shows approximately 480,000 distinct CDR3 sequences, with roughly 16% occurring only once. These data also formed part of another study, on T cells in Graves' hyperthyroidism and ophthalmopathy. This second study notes: The HTBI primer set was used in a first-round RT-PCR of the TCR CDR3. The model anticipated ophthalmopathy a median about six months pre-onset.

This clonotype was obtained from a man aged 35 to 55 with Graves disease. The rearrangement uses TRBV19 and TRBJ2-1, with 8 positions matching TRBD1. Sequenced material: peripheral blood mononuclear cells (PBMCs), taken at new diagnosis, from a patient treated with antithyroid drugs. The CDR3 bases are TGTGCCAGTAGTCTACGACAGGGGCGCTACAATGAGCAGTTCTTC. Encoded protein: CASSLRQGRYNEQFF.